These 28 T cell receptor beta chains were all obtained from the same sample, sequenced in a study of synovial regulatory T cells in juvenile arthritis. Profiling relied on immunoSEQ multiplex PCR, and the TCRdb table lists in-frame clones only, not all of them. This sample carries 9,000 to 10,000 clones, with 0.7% to 0.8% going to the ten biggest clones. The material sequenced was Treg cells from blood. Subset: remaining (HLA-DR-negative) circulating blood Treg cells. Receptors were obtained from a donor younger than 35 with juvenile idiopathic arthritis.

The V call is TRBV5-5, the J call TRBJ2-7; TCRdb lists TRBD2, though no DNA is available to test this call. Germline-derived CDR1 and CDR2 are SGHKS and YYEKEE (reference sequence). The CDR3 is 15 residues long. No coding sequence is recorded. The CDR3 reads CASSQSVSGGYEQYF.

This chain joins TRBV20-1 and TRBJ1-4. The CDR3 loop spans 11 amino acids. A DNA sequence was not provided. Germline CDR1 and CDR2: DFQATT and SNEGSKA (reference sequence). Here the CDR3 reads CSASGYSGLFF.

The gene calls are TRBV19 and TRBJ1-1. The CDR3 is 15 residues long. DNA is not on record. Germline CDR1 and CDR2: LNHDA and SQIVND (reference sequence). The CDR3 is CASRSGGPGGTEAFF.

The gene calls are TRBV5-4 and TRBJ1-3. In germline, CDR1 is SGHNT, CDR2 YYREEE (reference sequence). The length of the CDR3 is 15 residues. Nucleotide data are not available. The CDR3 sequence: CASSFQGTTGNTIYF.

The CDR3: CASWGWGNTGELFF. This chain links TRBV19 with TRBJ2-2. The CDR3 is made up of 14 amino acids. This entry has no DNA. CDR1 is LNHDA, CDR2 SQIVND, per germline (reference sequence).

This chain links TRBV7-6 with TRBJ1-2. This CDR3 contains 14 residues. No nucleotide data were recorded. CDR1 SGHVS and CDR2 FNYEAQ come from the germline V gene. The CDR3 region is CASSPHPETDGYTF.

The genes are TRBV5-1 and TRBJ1-1. The length of the CDR3 is 14 residues. Only the protein is available. Germline CDR1 SGHRS, CDR2 YFSETQ. The CDR3 is CASRPSGVNTEAFF.

The CDR3 sequence: CASRDRDQSSYEQYF. The V and J genes are TRBV19 and TRBJ2-7. The CDR3 consists of 15 residues. Nucleotide data are not available. CDR1 and CDR2 from the germline V gene are LNHDA and SQIVND (reference sequence).

The chain carries TRBV5-4 and TRBJ1-4. Germline V gene lookup returns CDR1 SGHNT and CDR2 YYREEE (reference sequence). The CDR3 totals 13 residues. No DNA is recorded. CDR3 sequence: CATSGTLGEKLFF.

V usage is TRBV5-4 and J usage is TRBJ2-1; TCRdb gives TRBD2 as the D gene, but with no DNA this cannot be confirmed. Germline V gives CDR1 SGHNT, CDR2 YYREEE (reference sequence). CDR3 length: 15 amino acids. No DNA has been recorded. CDR3 in amino acids: CASSFTSGGANEQFF.

The rearrangement links TRBV6-6 to TRBJ2-2; as DNA is missing, the TRBD2 call by TCRdb cannot be tested. The CDR3 is 16 amino acids. The coding DNA is unavailable. From germline, CDR1 is MNHNY and CDR2 SVGAGI (reference sequence). This CDR3 reads CASSLTWTGNTGELFF.

V and J are TRBV5-4 and TRBJ1-6; the TRBD1 assignment by TCRdb is unverifiable without DNA. CDR1 SGHNT and CDR2 YYREEE come from the germline V gene (reference sequence). This CDR3 contains 14 residues. The entry carries no DNA sequence. CDR3 sequence reads: CASSLDNLNSPLHF.

The chain recombines TRBV18 with TRBJ1-4; the TRBD1 assignment by TCRdb is unverifiable without DNA. CDR3 length: 15 amino acids. No DNA sequence was recorded. The V gene's germline CDR1 is KGHSH and CDR2 LQKENI. The CDR3 is CASSSETGRLEKLFF.

This sequence joins TRBV10-3 and TRBJ1-6. The CDR3 loop spans 14 amino acids. No DNA is recorded. Germline CDR1 is ENHRY and CDR2 is SYGVKD. CDR3 residues: CAISERGSNSPLHF.

The chain recombines TRBV19 with TRBJ1-6. CDR1 is LNHDA and CDR2 is SQIVND in the germline V gene (reference sequence). The CDR3 extends over 17 amino acids. The DNA is not on file. CDR3 sequence reads: CASSTWTGSSYNSPLHF.

The chain uses TRBV7-9 and TRBJ1-5. Germline CDR1 is SEHNR and CDR2 is FQNEAQ (reference sequence). The CDR3 spans 14 residues. DNA is not on record. The CDR3 sequence is CASSGGYFNQPQHF.

CDR3: CASSPPTVRLYGYTF. The J gene is TRBJ1-2, the V gene TRBV18; TCRdb's D call, TRBD1, is unchecked because there is no DNA. Germline-derived CDR1 and CDR2 are KGHSH and LQKENI. The CDR3 sequence is 15 residues long. No DNA sequence is on record.

The chain joins TRBV5-1 to TRBJ1-5. CDR3 size: 13 residues. No nucleotide data were recorded. Looked up from germline, CDR1 is SGHRS and CDR2 is YFSETQ. CDR3 in amino acids: CASSLWADQPQHF.

J is TRBJ1-4 and V is TRBV2; the D call from TCRdb, TRBD1, cannot be confirmed without DNA. CDR1 and CDR2 (germline): SNHLY, FYNNEI. The CDR3 is made up of 15 amino acids. No coding sequence is recorded. CDR3: CASMRRDRGHEKLFF.

The rearrangement links TRBV4-3 to TRBJ2-2; TCRdb reports TRBD2, a call that lacks DNA to check it against. CDR1 is LGHNA and CDR2 is YSLEER in the germline V gene. This CDR3 spans 15 amino acids. This entry has no DNA. CDR3 loop: CASSPGGSWAGELFF.

The V and J genes are TRBV7-6 and TRBJ2-4; there is no DNA to check the TCRdb D call of TRBD2. The CDR3 totals 16 residues. The record lacks a DNA sequence. CDR1 is SGHVS, CDR2 FNYEAQ, per germline. The CDR3 loop reads CASSLVPGGTKNIQYF.

The chain carries TRBV4-3 and TRBJ1-3. Per germline, CDR1 LGHNA and CDR2 YSLEER. This CDR3 has 16 residues. No DNA sequence is on record. The CDR3 region is CASSQGAQFSGNTIYF.

The V call is TRBV5-8, the J call TRBJ1-2; the D call of TRBD1 rests on TCRdb alone, since no DNA is present to check it. The CDR3 totals 13 residues. Only the protein is available. CDR1 and CDR2 from the germline V gene are SGHTS and YDEGEE. The CDR3 sequence is CASSSPVGHGYTF.

Here the CDR3 reads CASKSGGTHQPQHF. The chain joins TRBV19 to TRBJ1-5; absent DNA, TCRdb's TRBD1 call cannot be checked. The CDR3 totals 14 residues. The entry carries no DNA sequence. Germline CDR1 is LNHDA and CDR2 is SQIVND (reference sequence).

The V call is TRBV10-3, the J call TRBJ1-6; there is no DNA to check the TCRdb D call of TRBD1. Germline CDR1 is ENHRY and CDR2 is SYGVKD. The CDR3 is 13 residues long. DNA is not recorded here. The CDR3 region is CAIRPGVDSPLHF.

The rearrangement uses TRBV19 and TRBJ1-2; TCRdb's assignment of TRBD1 cannot be checked, as there is no DNA. This CDR3 comprises 15 residues. No DNA accompanies this entry. Germline V gives CDR1 LNHDA, CDR2 SQIVND (reference sequence). CDR3 sequence reads: CASSTRVQGLFGYTF.

The chain recombines TRBV6-1 with TRBJ1-2; TCRdb gives TRBD1 as the D gene, but with no DNA this cannot be confirmed. CDR3 length: 13 amino acids. DNA is not recorded here. CDR1 and CDR2 (germline): MNHNS, SASEGT. CDR3 sequence: CASWGQGIYGYTF.

This clone is identified as medium-sized from frequency. The rearrangement uses TRBV20-1 and TRBJ2-1. The CDR3 runs 11 residues. This entry has no DNA. Germline CDR1 reads DFQATT; CDR2 reads SNEGSKA (reference sequence). CDR3 region: CSAVRTNEQFF.